Shown below are 4 T cell receptor beta chains from a single sample sequenced in a study of shared clonotypes between healthy human individuals. This table comes from immunoSEQ multiplex PCR, and its TCRdb copy is limited to in-frame clones, with some not included. The sample carries a few million clones, 85% to 95% recorded once. What was sequenced was naive CD4+ T cells from PBMCs. Described subset: CD45RA+ positively selected. Receptors originate from a man in his late teens or twenties in good health. Some clones in this sample may be carry-over from other donors' samples.

V usage is TRBV21-1 and J usage is TRBJ2-7; TRBD2 is taken as the D call from the table, unchecked against the DNA. TRBV21-1 represents a pseudogene. The CDR3 consists of 16 residues. As DNA, the CDR3 is TGTGCCAGCAGCAAAGCCAGACTAGCGCAGAACTACGAGCAGTACTTC. As protein: CASSKARLAQNYEQYF.

The V and J genes are TRBV7-9 and TRBJ1-5; D is possibly TRBD1 (5 bases). Germline CDR1 and CDR2: SEHNR and FQNEAQ (reference sequence). There are 14 residues in the CDR3. Trimming pared 2 bases from V and 7 bases from J, leaving 12 bases between. CDR3 DNA sequence: TGTGCCAGCAGCTTATCCAGGGATGTCCAGCCCCAGCATTTT. As protein: CASSLSRDVQPQHF.

The V gene is TRBV28, the J gene TRBJ2-5; 10 bases are shared with TRBD2. The germline CDR1 and CDR2 sequences are MDHEN and SYDVKM. The CDR3 runs 16 residues. V gave up 3 bases and J gave up 5 bases; unmatched junction bases: 9. The CDR3 DNA sequence: TGTGCCAGCAGTTTTGATCCTAGCGGGAGCGTGGAGACCCAGTACTTC. This translates into CASSFDPSGSVETQYF.

In DNA form, the CDR3 reads TGTGCCACCAGCAGAGATCTTCAGGGGGCAGGACAGCCCCAGCATTTT. This translates into CATSRDLQGAGQPQHF. The chain recombines TRBV15 with TRBJ1-5; 8 bases map to TRBD1. The germline CDR1 and CDR2 sequences are LNHNV and YYDKDF (reference sequence). The CDR3 is made up of 16 amino acids. V shed 0 bases and J 7 bases; nucleotides not matched to a gene: 8.